The T cell receptor (beta chain) under discussion was sequenced for a study of cytomegalovirus exposure and HLA in healthy donors. PCR employed 60 Vbeta and 13 Jbeta primers. TCRdb keeps only in-frame clones here, not all; method: immunoSEQ multiplex PCR. The table lists 85,000 to 110,000 clones, around 76% of them singletons, with around 10% in the top ten. This clone was detected only once. The target antigen is unknown. Findings of the study overall: Some V segments, TRBV6-2 and TRBV6-3 among them, were indistinguishable and were therefore excluded. Serostatus for CMV was the only available immune exposure information. Researchers reported in a later analysis that a missense DCLRE1C variant was tied to TCR beta V- and J-gene trimming. A later analysis, which compared TCR beta chains of equal frequency, found the HLA-associated ones more clonally expanded.

V shed 0 bases, J shed 4 bases, and the junction held 6 bases outside the gene matches. The length of the CDR3 is 17 residues. CDR1 is MNHNS and CDR2 is SASEGT in the germline V gene. This sequence was found in a woman between 18 and 30 years old in good health and CMV-seropositive. The sequencing sample was made of PBMCs. The V and J genes are TRBV6-1 and TRBJ2-2; 9 positions match TRBD2. CDR3 amino acids: CASSEAPLAGITGELFF. The CDR3 DNA follows: TGTGCCAGCAGTGAAGCTCCCCTAGCGGGAATCACCGGGGAGCTGTTTTTT.